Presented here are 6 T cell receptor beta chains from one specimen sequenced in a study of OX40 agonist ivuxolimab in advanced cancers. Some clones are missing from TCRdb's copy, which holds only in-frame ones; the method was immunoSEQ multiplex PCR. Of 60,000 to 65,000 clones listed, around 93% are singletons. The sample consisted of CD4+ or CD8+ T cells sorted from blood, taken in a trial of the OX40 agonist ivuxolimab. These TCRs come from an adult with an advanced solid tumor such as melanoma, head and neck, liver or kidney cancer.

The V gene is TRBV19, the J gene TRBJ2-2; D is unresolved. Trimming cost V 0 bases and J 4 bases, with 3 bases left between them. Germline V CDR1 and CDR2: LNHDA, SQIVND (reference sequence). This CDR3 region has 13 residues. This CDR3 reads CASSIDITGELFF. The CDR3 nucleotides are TGTGCCAGTAGTATAGACATCACCGGGGAGCTGTTTTTT.

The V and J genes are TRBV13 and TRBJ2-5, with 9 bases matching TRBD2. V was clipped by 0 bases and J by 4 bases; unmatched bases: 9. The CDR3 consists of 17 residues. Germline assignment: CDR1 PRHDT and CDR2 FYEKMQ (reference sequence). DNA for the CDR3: TGTGCCAGCAGCTTAGGGCCTAGCGGGGCGTCAAGAGAGACCCAGTACTTC. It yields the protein CASSLGPSGASRETQYF.

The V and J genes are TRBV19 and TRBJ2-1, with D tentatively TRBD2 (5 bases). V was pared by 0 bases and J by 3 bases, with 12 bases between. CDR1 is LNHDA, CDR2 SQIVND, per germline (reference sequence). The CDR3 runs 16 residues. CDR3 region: CASSIDRGSVYNEQFF. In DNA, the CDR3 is TGTGCCAGTAGTATAGATCGAGGGTCGGTCTACAATGAGCAGTTCTTC.

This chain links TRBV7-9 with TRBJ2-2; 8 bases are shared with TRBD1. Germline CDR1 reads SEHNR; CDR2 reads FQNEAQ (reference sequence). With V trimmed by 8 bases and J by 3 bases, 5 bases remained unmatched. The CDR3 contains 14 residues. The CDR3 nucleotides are TGTGCCAGCGTGACAGGGGTGGACACCGGGGAGCTGTTTTTT. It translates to CASVTGVDTGELFF.

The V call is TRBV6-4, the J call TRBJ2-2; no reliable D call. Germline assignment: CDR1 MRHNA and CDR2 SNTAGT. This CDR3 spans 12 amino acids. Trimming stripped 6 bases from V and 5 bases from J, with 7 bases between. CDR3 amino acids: CASRAETGELFF. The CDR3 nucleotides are TGTGCCAGCAGGGCAGAAACCGGGGAGCTGTTTTTT.

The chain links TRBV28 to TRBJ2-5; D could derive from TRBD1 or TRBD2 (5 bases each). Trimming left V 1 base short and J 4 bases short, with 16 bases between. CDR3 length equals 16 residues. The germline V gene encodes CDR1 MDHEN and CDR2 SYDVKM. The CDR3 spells CASSLLSGRDGETQYF. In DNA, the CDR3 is TGTGCCAGCAGTTTATTAAGTGGACGGGACGGAGAGACCCAGTACTTC.